The 10 T cell receptor beta chains below all came from one sample that was sequenced in a study of cytomegalovirus exposure and HLA in healthy donors. PCR amplification relied on 60 Vbeta primers (plus 13 Jbeta primers). Sequenced by immunoSEQ multiplex PCR; TCRdb stores in-frame clones only, minus some. The sample contains around 120,000 clones, around 84% of which appear only once. The source material was PBMCs. The receptors come from a man aged 18 to 29 in good health and CMV-seronegative.

This clone was counted only a few times. The chain carries TRBV15 and TRBJ1-4, with a weak D call TRBD1 (6 bases). CDR3 length: 13 amino acids. Germline V gene sequence: CDR1 LNHNV, CDR2 YYDKDF (reference sequence). CDR3 bases: TGTGTTGTCTCCGACAGGCCGGACGAAAAACTGTTTTTT. Residues: CVVSDRPDEKLFF. The full variable domain, its missing parts supplied by reference TRBV15 and TRBJ1-4, is DAMVIQNPRYQVTQFGKPVTLSCSQTLNHNVMYWYQQKSSQAPKLLFHYYDKDFNNEADTPDNFQSRRPNTSFCFLDIRSPGLGDTAMYLCVVSDRPDEKLFFGSGTQLSVL.

This sequence joins TRBV28 and TRBJ1-2, with 7 bases fitting TRBD1. This CDR3 is built from 13 residues. The ends lost 5 bases at V and 6 bases at J; junction bases unmatched: 6. Germline values: CDR1 MDHEN, CDR2 SYDVKM. The CDR3 loop reads CASSPDRVNGYTF. CDR3 bases: TGTGCCAGCAGTCCAGACAGGGTGAATGGCTACACCTTC.

The chain recombines TRBV29-1 with TRBJ1-1; 7 bases are a match to TRBD1. V was pared by 6 bases and J by 2 bases, with 9 bases of the junction left unmatched. CDR3 size: 14 residues. Germline CDR1 SQVTM, CDR2 ANQGSEA. CDR3 sequence (DNA): TGCAGCGTCAAATACAGGGGATATAACACTGAAGCTTTCTTT. Protein product: CSVKYRGYNTEAFF.

The rearrangement uses TRBV12-2 and TRBJ2-3; TRBD1, the table's D call, was not compared with the DNA. TRBV12-2 is assigned pseudogene status. The CDR3 is made up of 16 amino acids. The DNA for the CDR3 is TGTGCAAGTCGCTTAGCGCAGGACAGGGGGTCAGATACGCAGTATTTT. Translation: CASRLAQDRGSDTQYF.

CDR3 residues: CASSPPPGGAETQYF. CDR3 sequence (DNA): TGTGCCAGCAGTCCCCCCCCGGGAGGGGCAGAGACCCAGTACTTC. V and J are TRBV6-5 and TRBJ2-5, with TRBD2 identical over 8 bases. The germline V gene encodes CDR1 MNHEY and CDR2 SVGAGI. The V segment lost 5 bases and the J segment 4 bases; nucleotides outside the gene matches: 9. The CDR3 length is 15 residues.

This chain uses TRBV4-3 with TRBJ1-1, with D possibly matching TRBD1 (5 bases). V lost 0 bases and J lost 3, with 11 bases in between. Germline CDR1 is LGHNA and CDR2 is YSLEER. The length of the CDR3 is 15 residues. CDR3 sequence: CASSQDWGVDTEAFF. The CDR3 DNA reads as TGCGCCAGCAGCCAAGATTGGGGGGTGGACACTGAAGCTTTCTTT.

This clone was counted only a few times. The chain is built from TRBV4-2 and TRBJ1-6, with TRBD1 identical over 7 bases. There are 18 residues in the CDR3. With V trimmed by 0 bases and J by 7 bases, 12 bases remained unmatched. In germline, CDR1 is LGHNA, CDR2 YNFKEQ. CDR3 region: CASSQEPLGQAANSPLHF. Written as DNA, the CDR3 is TGTGCCAGCAGCCAAGAACCTCTCGGACAGGCCGCGAATTCACCCCTCCACTTT.

This clone was detected only a few times. The rearrangement links TRBV7-9 to TRBJ2-7; 7 bases map to TRBD1. The CDR3 has 14 amino acids. Germline V gives CDR1 SEHNR, CDR2 FQNEAQ (reference sequence). Unmatched junction bases numbered 5, after V lost 5 bases and J lost 1 base. The CDR3 DNA reads as TGTGCCAGCAGCCGGGACAGCCATTCCTACGAGCAGTACTTC. Translation: CASSRDSHSYEQYF.

The chain joins TRBV18 to TRBJ1-1; D is possibly TRBD1 (6 bases). Trimming cost V 3 bases and J 4 bases, with 12 bases left between them. The CDR3 totals 14 residues. Germline assignment: CDR1 KGHSH and CDR2 LQKENI. The CDR3 spells CASSPDRSGTEAFF. CDR3 bases: TGTGCCAGCTCACCCGACAGGTCCGGCACTGAAGCTTTCTTT.

This clone was seen just once. The chain has TRBV10-1 and TRBJ2-1; 10 positions agree with TRBD2. The J segment lost 0 bases and the V segment lost 4 bases, leaving 9 bases of the junction unmatched. Per germline, CDR1 WNHNN and CDR2 SYGVQD (reference sequence). This CDR3 contains 18 residues. The chain's CDR3 is CASSGYSSGGTSYNEQFF. The CDR3 region has the DNA TGCGCCAGCAGTGGGTATAGTAGCGGGGGGACCTCCTACAATGAGCAGTTCTTC.